Reported below is one T cell receptor (beta chain). Its antigen is unidentified. Germline CDR1 reads SGHTA; CDR2 reads FQGNSA. The V gene lost 2 bases and the J gene lost 5 bases, with 16 bases spanning the gap. The CDR3 length is 15 residues. This sample is drawn from a study of beta chain features in type 1 diabetes. Whole-study findings and limits: Moderate yet significant TCRB CDR3 shortening was seen in Type 1 diabetes patients in all four CD4+ subsets.

Every isolated RNA sample was fully reverse transcribed, so sequencing captured expressed TCRB transcripts. The method was immunoSEQ multiplex PCR; TCRdb's version includes in-frame clones alone and lacks a portion of them. The sample holds 300,000 to 350,000 clones; roughly a tenth are singletons and the top ten take roughly 0.99%. Sequenced: central memory CD4+ T cells from blood. The receptor's source is a man aged 30 to 39 with type 1 diabetes. The chain employs TRBV7-2 and TRBJ2-7, with D maybe TRBD1 (7 bases). DNA of the CDR3: TGTGCCAGCAGCTTATGGGCAGGGGGAGGAAACGAGCAGTACTTC. It yields the protein CASSLWAGGGNEQYF. The full variable domain, its missing parts supplied by reference TRBV7-2 and TRBJ2-7, is GAGVSQSPSNKVTEKGKDVELRCDPISGHTALYWYRQSLGQGLEFLIYFQGNSAPDKSGLPSDRFSAERTGGSVSTLTIQRTQQEDSAVYLCASSLWAGGGNEQYFGPGTRLTVT.